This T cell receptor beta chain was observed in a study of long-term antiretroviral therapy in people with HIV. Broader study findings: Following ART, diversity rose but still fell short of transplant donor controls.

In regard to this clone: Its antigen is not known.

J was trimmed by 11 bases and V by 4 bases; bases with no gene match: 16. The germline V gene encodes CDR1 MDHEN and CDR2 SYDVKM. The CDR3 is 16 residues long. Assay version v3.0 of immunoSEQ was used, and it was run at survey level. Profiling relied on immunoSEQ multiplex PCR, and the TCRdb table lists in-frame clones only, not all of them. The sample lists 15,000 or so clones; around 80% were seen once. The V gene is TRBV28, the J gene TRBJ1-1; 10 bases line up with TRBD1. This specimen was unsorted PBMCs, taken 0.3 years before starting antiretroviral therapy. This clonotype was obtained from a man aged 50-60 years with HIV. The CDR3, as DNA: TGTGCCAGCAGTTCCAGGACAGGGGGTATTAGATTTGGGGCTTTCTTT. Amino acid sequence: CASSSRTGGIRFGAFF.